These T cell receptor beta chains were read from a single sample in a study of identical twins. TCRdb re-called the 5' RACE reads through MiXCR, storing one row per CDR3 protein. The data contain 200,000 to 250,000 distinct CDR3 sequences, 6% to 9% of them singletons. The same data also went into a second study, on yellow fever vaccine responses in identical twins.

The sample was memory (CD45RO+) T cells sorted from blood. The receptors derive from a young woman in good health. Each CDR3 is given with its conserved first and last residue. The D gene is left open where the match is weak. Not every row has a clone size; where given, it reads once, few, many or a size class.

v_call: TRBV6-4
clone_size: many
j_call: TRBJ2-1
d_call: .
cdr3_aa: CASRGGTYNEQFF
cdr3_nt: TGTGCCAGCAGAGGCGGGACATACAATGAGCAGTTCTTC

v_call: TRBV11-2
clone_size: .
j_call: TRBJ2-7
d_call: .
cdr3_aa: CASSLAPGPLYEQYF
cdr3_nt: TGTGCCAGCAGCTTAGCTCCCGGCCCCCTCTACGAGCAGTACTTC

v_call: TRBV10-1
clone_size: .
j_call: TRBJ2-2
d_call: .
cdr3_aa: CASSGPGGELFF
cdr3_nt: TGCGCCAGCAGTGGCCCGGGTGGGGAGCTGTTTTTT

v_call: TRBV9
clone_size: .
j_call: TRBJ2-3
d_call: .
cdr3_aa: CASSVVPGSTDTQYF
cdr3_nt: TGTGCCAGCAGCGTAGTCCCAGGAAGCACAGATACGCAGTATTTT

v_call: TRBV12-3/TRBV12-4
clone_size: many
j_call: TRBJ1-5
d_call: .
cdr3_aa: CASRDSEQPQHF
cdr3_nt: TGTGCCAGCAGGGACAGTGAACAGCCCCAGCATTTT

v_call: TRBV5-1
clone_size: few
j_call: TRBJ2-7
d_call: .
cdr3_aa: CASSYSPGDGYEQYF
cdr3_nt: TGCGCCAGCAGCTATTCGCCAGGGGATGGCTACGAGCAGTACTTC

v_call: TRBV2
clone_size: once
j_call: TRBJ2-5
d_call: TRBD2
cdr3_aa: CASVAGGGETQYF
cdr3_nt: TGTGCCAGCGTTGCGGGGGGGGGAGAGACCCAGTACTTC

v_call: TRBV29-1
clone_size: many
j_call: TRBJ2-5
d_call: .
cdr3_aa: CSVRGMAGETQYF
cdr3_nt: TGCAGCGTTCGTGGAATGGCGGGCGAGACCCAGTACTTC

v_call: TRBV7-8
clone_size: many
j_call: TRBJ1-3
d_call: TRBD1
cdr3_aa: CASSPVGQGQNTIYF
cdr3_nt: TGTGCCAGCAGCCCCGTCGGACAGGGCCAAAACACCATATATTTT

v_call: TRBV28
clone_size: many
j_call: TRBJ1-4
d_call: .
cdr3_aa: CASSTGPTNEKLFF
cdr3_nt: TGTGCCAGCAGTACAGGGCCAACTAATGAAAAACTGTTTTTT

v_call: TRBV12-3/TRBV12-4
clone_size: .
j_call: TRBJ2-1
d_call: .
cdr3_aa: CASSFRRDPPYNEQFF
cdr3_nt: TGTGCCAGCAGTTTTCGGCGGGACCCCCCCTACAATGAGCAGTTCTTC

v_call: TRBV4-2
clone_size: .
j_call: TRBJ2-7
d_call: TRBD2
cdr3_aa: CASSQPSGTEEQYF
cdr3_nt: TGTGCCAGCAGCCAACCTAGCGGGACTGAAGAGCAGTACTTC

v_call: TRBV10-3
clone_size: few
j_call: TRBJ2-2
d_call: TRBD2
cdr3_aa: CAIKSGATNTGELFF
cdr3_nt: TGTGCCATCAAGAGCGGGGCTACGAACACCGGGGAGCTGTTTTTT

v_call: TRBV20-1
clone_size: many
j_call: TRBJ1-5
d_call: .
cdr3_aa: CSARQGNQPQHF
cdr3_nt: TGCAGTGCTAGACAGGGCAATCAGCCCCAGCATTTT

v_call: TRBV3-1
clone_size: few
j_call: TRBJ2-3
d_call: .
cdr3_aa: CASSQEAEGADTQYF
cdr3_nt: TGTGCCAGCAGCCAAGAGGCCGAGGGAGCAGATACGCAGTATTTT

v_call: TRBV5-1
clone_size: few
j_call: TRBJ2-3
d_call: TRBD2
cdr3_aa: CASSSSGAGDTQYF
cdr3_nt: TGCGCCAGCAGCTCTAGCGGGGCAGGAGATACGCAGTATTTT

v_call: TRBV12-3/TRBV12-4
clone_size: few
j_call: TRBJ2-4
d_call: .
cdr3_aa: CASSPSRGWGNIQYF
cdr3_nt: TGTGCCAGCAGCCCTAGCCGGGGATGGGGGAACATTCAGTACTTC

v_call: TRBV7-2
clone_size: few
j_call: TRBJ2-3
d_call: .
cdr3_aa: CASSVLSSTDTQYF
cdr3_nt: TGTGCCAGCTCCGTTCTATCCAGCACAGATACGCAGTATTTT

v_call: TRBV7-2
clone_size: .
j_call: TRBJ2-3
d_call: .
cdr3_aa: CASSPGTRGDTQYF
cdr3_nt: TGTGCCAGCAGCCCCGGGACTCGCGGGGATACGCAGTATTTT

v_call: TRBV7-2
clone_size: many
j_call: TRBJ2-7
d_call: TRBD1
cdr3_aa: CASSSGQVYAYEQYF
cdr3_nt: TGTGCCAGCAGCTCCGGACAGGTTTATGCCTACGAGCAGTACTTC

v_call: TRBV5-6
clone_size: many
j_call: TRBJ2-5
d_call: TRBD1
cdr3_aa: CASSDGQGVETQYF
cdr3_nt: TGTGCCAGCAGCGACGGACAGGGAGTAGAGACCCAGTACTTC

v_call: TRBV12-3/TRBV12-4
clone_size: many
j_call: TRBJ2-2
d_call: .
cdr3_aa: CASSFGEWNTGELFF
cdr3_nt: TGTGCCAGCAGTTTTGGGGAGTGGAACACCGGGGAGCTGTTTTTT

v_call: TRBV5-1
clone_size: few
j_call: TRBJ2-1
d_call: .
cdr3_aa: CASSFVGAEQFF
cdr3_nt: TGCGCCAGCAGCTTCGTGGGGGCGGAGCAGTTCTTC

v_call: TRBV11-3
clone_size: .
j_call: TRBJ2-1
d_call: .
cdr3_aa: CASSQGGRLSYNEQFF
cdr3_nt: TGTGCCAGCAGCCAAGGAGGCAGGCTATCCTACAATGAGCAGTTCTTC

v_call: TRBV12-3/TRBV12-4
clone_size: few
j_call: TRBJ1-6
d_call: .
cdr3_aa: CASSPPQPNSPLHF
cdr3_nt: TGTGCCAGCAGTCCACCTCAGCCGAATTCACCCCTCCACTTT

v_call: TRBV2
clone_size: .
j_call: TRBJ1-2
d_call: .
cdr3_aa: CASSRSQGGYTF
cdr3_nt: TGTGCCAGCAGTCGCTCCCAGGGCGGCTACACCTTC

v_call: TRBV6-1
clone_size: few
j_call: TRBJ2-6
d_call: .
cdr3_aa: CASNGVGYGSSGANVLTF
cdr3_nt: TGTGCCAGCAATGGGGTGGGGTATGGAAGCTCTGGGGCCAACGTCCTGACTTTC

v_call: TRBV19
clone_size: .
j_call: TRBJ2-2
d_call: .
cdr3_aa: CASGSGNTGELFF
cdr3_nt: TGTGCCAGTGGTTCCGGGAACACCGGGGAGCTGTTTTTT

v_call: TRBV10-3
clone_size: few
j_call: TRBJ2-5
d_call: .
cdr3_aa: CAISTGAPQETQYF
cdr3_nt: TGTGCCATCTCAACGGGAGCCCCCCAAGAGACCCAGTACTTC

v_call: TRBV20-1
clone_size: .
j_call: TRBJ1-5
d_call: TRBD1
cdr3_aa: CSASSGQGLKQPQHF
cdr3_nt: TGCAGTGCTAGCAGCGGACAGGGTCTAAAACAGCCCCAGCATTTT

v_call: TRBV5-1
clone_size: .
j_call: TRBJ2-1
d_call: TRBD2
cdr3_aa: CASSLESPTSGSIYEQFF
cdr3_nt: TGCGCCAGCAGCTTGGAATCACCTACTAGCGGGAGTATATATGAGCAGTTCTTC

v_call: TRBV6-5
clone_size: few
j_call: TRBJ1-2
d_call: TRBD1
cdr3_aa: CATGTGWYGYTF
cdr3_nt: TGTGCCACCGGGACAGGGTGGTATGGCTACACCTTC

v_call: TRBV6-1
clone_size: few
j_call: TRBJ1-1
d_call: .
cdr3_aa: CASRQQGNTEAFF
cdr3_nt: TGTGCCAGCAGACAACAGGGAAACACTGAAGCTTTCTTT

v_call: TRBV5-8
clone_size: many
j_call: TRBJ1-2
d_call: .
cdr3_aa: CASTAGRMVDGYTF
cdr3_nt: TGTGCCAGCACCGCGGGGCGCATGGTGGATGGCTACACCTTC

v_call: TRBV5-1
clone_size: few
j_call: TRBJ2-6
d_call: .
cdr3_aa: CASSPVAQPVSGANFLTF
cdr3_nt: TGCGCCAGCAGCCCGGTGGCACAGCCAGTCTCTGGGGCCAACTTCCTGACTTTC

v_call: TRBV4-1
clone_size: many
j_call: TRBJ2-5
d_call: .
cdr3_aa: CASSQQLALETQYF
cdr3_nt: TGCGCCAGCAGCCAACAACTAGCCTTGGAGACCCAGTACTTC

v_call: TRBV5-1
clone_size: .
j_call: TRBJ2-3
d_call: TRBD1
cdr3_aa: CASSFRDRGADTQYF
cdr3_nt: TGCGCCAGCAGCTTCCGGGACAGGGGTGCAGATACGCAGTATTTT

v_call: TRBV5-6
clone_size: .
j_call: TRBJ1-1
d_call: .
cdr3_aa: CASSYPRSRQNTEAFF
cdr3_nt: TGTGCCAGCAGCTACCCCAGATCCCGGCAGAACACTGAAGCTTTCTTT

v_call: TRBV7-2
clone_size: many
j_call: TRBJ2-2
d_call: .
cdr3_aa: CASSLPGELFF
cdr3_nt: TGTGCCAGCAGCTTACCCGGGGAGCTGTTTTTT

v_call: TRBV5-1
clone_size: many
j_call: TRBJ2-1
d_call: .
cdr3_aa: CASSRTTSNYNEQFF
cdr3_nt: TGCGCCAGCAGCCGCACGACCAGTAACTACAATGAGCAGTTCTTC

v_call: TRBV5-1
clone_size: .
j_call: TRBJ2-1
d_call: .
cdr3_aa: CASSLDPQGRGNNEQFF
cdr3_nt: TGCGCCAGCAGCTTGGACCCCCAGGGGAGGGGAAACAATGAGCAGTTCTTC

v_call: TRBV7-9
clone_size: many
j_call: TRBJ2-1
d_call: TRBD2
cdr3_aa: CASGGASGDSSYNEQFF
cdr3_nt: TGTGCCTCGGGGGGGGCTAGCGGGGATAGCTCCTACAATGAGCAGTTCTTC

v_call: TRBV27
clone_size: many
j_call: TRBJ1-4
d_call: .
cdr3_aa: CASSLKAQNGGEKLFF
cdr3_nt: TGTGCCAGCAGTTTAAAGGCACAGAACGGAGGAGAAAAACTGTTTTTT

v_call: TRBV28
clone_size: .
j_call: TRBJ2-7
d_call: TRBD1
cdr3_aa: CASSSTDRVWEQYF
cdr3_nt: TGTGCCAGCAGTTCTACCGACAGGGTCTGGGAGCAGTACTTC

v_call: TRBV6-1
clone_size: few
j_call: TRBJ1-1
d_call: .
cdr3_aa: CASRWGRDTEAFF
cdr3_nt: TGTGCCAGCCGATGGGGCCGGGACACTGAAGCTTTCTTT

v_call: TRBV3-1
clone_size: .
j_call: TRBJ1-6
d_call: .
cdr3_aa: CASSHSLRDRSDSPLHF
cdr3_nt: TGTGCCAGCAGCCATAGCCTGCGAGACAGGAGTGATTCACCCCTCCACTTT